The rows below give T cell receptor beta chains drawn from one sample of a study of TIL therapy for anti-PD-1-resistant metastatic lung cancer. Profiling relied on immunoSEQ multiplex PCR, and the TCRdb table lists in-frame clones only, not all of them. The table shows under 3,000 clones, with about 73% occurring only once. Sequencing was performed on tumor tissue, taken at baseline. Receptors originate from a person aged 30 to 80 with non-small cell lung cancer. Some clones in this sample may be carry-over from other donors' samples. Both conserved end residues are trimmed from each CDR3.

TRBV19	TRBJ1-5	ASSDRNQPQH
TRBV11-3	TRBJ2-5	ASSRSADQETQY
TRBV5-4	TRBJ2-7	ASSTAGEDYEQY
TRBV18	TRBJ2-1	ASSPYTASSYNEQF
TRBV5-6	TRBJ2-5	ASSVRETQY
TRBV25-1	TRBJ2-1	ASSRDQGGLGEQF
TRBV6-4	TRBJ1-5	ASSDRGGEQPQH
TRBV5-1	TRBJ1-4	ASSPGQGSEKLF
TRBV5-4	TRBJ2-1	ASSLVASGVPSSYNEQF
TRBV7-9	TRBJ2-1	ASSPDRVGPEQF
TRBV5-1	TRBJ2-3	ASSLERMTQY
TRBV28	TRBJ1-1	ASSFWDRGGVNTEAF
TRBV4-3	TRBJ2-3	ASSQEWEAGGPTDTQY
TRBV10-3	TRBJ2-2	AIPGGTGELF
TRBV22-1	TRBJ2-6	PGSSSEQSRANVLT
TRBV6-5	TRBJ2-3	ASSYGTSGRTDTQY
TRBV14	TRBJ2-1	ASSPSGVAAYNEQF
TRBV29-1	TRBJ2-2	SVVYPKNRGPGELF
TRBV2	TRBJ1-1	ASSVRETEAF
TRBV19	TRBJ1-3	ASRPKGPGQSSGNTIY
TRBV15	TRBJ2-7	ATSREGGGRSYEQY
TRBV6-1	TRBJ1-2	ASREGTYGYT
TRBV29-1	TRBJ1-1	SVSAVLNTEAF
TRBV4-2	TRBJ2-1	ASSQRLRSSYNEQF
TRBV30	TRBJ1-2	AWSFTQPGDYGYT
TRBV4-2	TRBJ2-2	ASSQVIGGGELF
TRBV30	TRBJ2-2	AWSVDSGELF
TRBV28	TRBJ1-5	ASSAGTGGSQPQH
TRBV19	TRBJ2-3	ASSIDGLAATDTQY
TRBV7-2	TRBJ1-6	ASSEGTGGNSPLH
TRBV7-9	TRBJ1-1	ASRRTGTFFSEAF
TRBV28	TRBJ1-6	ASSPTGNNSPLH
TRBV10-3	TRBJ1-5	AIRGDRGSNQPQH
TRBV11-2	TRBJ2-1	ASSLGGYNEQF
TRBV7-3	TRBJ2-3	ASSLMASGGADTQY
TRBV7-9	TRBJ1-2	ASSFGDRSDYGYT